The 3 T cell receptor beta chains given below trace back to one sample, sequenced in a study of blood T cell repertoires in COVID-19. Measured with immunoSEQ multiplex PCR; TCRdb has only the in-frame clones, and not every one. The sample comprises over 150,000 clones, roughly 80% of which are singletons, and around 10% rests with the top ten. Material for sequencing was peripheral blood. The receptors were sampled from a woman aged 55-70 years with COVID-19, enrolled during active disease.

The V gene is TRBV6-5, the J gene TRBJ1-1; no firm D call. V lost 3 bases and J 0 bases, leaving 8 bases between the germline ends. This CDR3 is built from 14 residues. CDR1 is MNHEY and CDR2 is SVGAGI in the germline V gene. The CDR3 reads CASSYRRMNTEAFF. The CDR3, as DNA: TGTGCCAGCAGTTATCGCAGAATGAACACTGAAGCTTTCTTT.

This clone was found once. The V call is TRBV7-9, the J call TRBJ2-1; a weak D match, TRBD2 (5 bases). This CDR3 comprises 15 residues. V lost 3 bases, J lost 5 bases, and 14 bases lay in between. Per the germline V gene, CDR1 is SEHNR and CDR2 is FQNEAQ (reference sequence). Here the CDR3 DNA reads TGTGCCAGCAGCTTTTGGCAGGCCGGGAACAATGAGCAGTTCTTC. This sequence encodes CASSFWQAGNNEQFF.

V and J are TRBV27 and TRBJ1-2; D remains ambiguous. V lost 5 bases to trimming and J lost 7 bases, with 11 bases between them. The CDR3 has 12 residues. The germline V gene encodes CDR1 MNHEY and CDR2 SMNVEV (reference sequence). DNA of the CDR3: TGTGCCAGCAGTCCCCGAGATGGTGGCTACACCTTC. This gives the protein CASSPRDGGYTF.